These 22 T cell receptor beta chains share one sample of origin, sequenced in a study of patients and donors after allogeneic stem cell transplantation. TCRdb re-analysed the RT-PCR reads in MiXCR, keeping a single row per CDR3 protein. The table lists approximately 1,600 distinct CDR3 sequences, more than 15% of them singletons. Sequenced material: blood, either unsorted or a sorted T cell fraction (not recorded which). These receptors came from a human donor who was either an allogeneic HSCT recipient or a stem cell or donor lymphocyte infusion donor (not recorded which). It is not recorded whose cells these are; they may come from a transplant donor.

This clonotype is large. The chain is built from TRBV5-5 and TRBJ1-5, with TRBD1 identical over 7 bases. CDR1 SGHKS and CDR2 YYEKEE come from the germline V gene (reference sequence). J was trimmed by 7 bases and V by 4 bases; bases with no gene match: 11. The CDR3 runs to 15 residues. The CDR3 DNA reads as TGTGCCAGCAGCCCGCGACAGGGTGGGGGACAGCCCCAGCATTTT. It codes for CASSPRQGGGQPQHF.

This clonotype is labeled large. The chain employs TRBV5-5 and TRBJ1-4; TRBD1 matches at 7 bases. Germline values: CDR1 SGHKS, CDR2 YYEKEE (reference sequence). J lost 3 bases, V lost 4 bases, and 6 bases had no gene match. This CDR3 is built from 15 residues. The CDR3 sequence: CASSRRGQSNEKLFF. The CDR3 DNA reads TGTGCCAGCAGCAGAAGGGGACAGTCTAATGAAAAACTGTTTTTT.

This clonotype was counted many times. V is TRBV7-9 and J is TRBJ2-1; D possibly uses TRBD1 or TRBD2 (5 bases each). Germline-derived CDR1 and CDR2 are SEHNR and FQNEAQ (reference sequence). The CDR3 covers 12 residues. V was shortened by 6 bases and J by 10 bases, with 13 bases between the two germline ends. CDR3 residues: CASSKPREEQFF. The CDR3 DNA sequence: TGTGCCAGCAGTAAACCCAGGGAGGAGCAGTTCTTC.

The rearrangement uses TRBV7-2 and TRBJ2-5; D ambiguous. The germline V and J ends were trimmed by 3 bases and 5 bases, with 16 bases remaining between them. Germline V gives CDR1 SGHTA, CDR2 FQGNSA. CDR3 length equals 15 residues. CDR3 nucleotides: TGTGCCAGCAGCTTCGGACCCTCAGCTAGGGAGACCCAGTACTTC. It yields the protein CASSFGPSARETQYF.

This clonotype was counted at least ten times. The chain carries TRBV7-9 and TRBJ2-7; TRBD2 aligns across 8 bases. Germline CDR1 SEHNR, CDR2 FQNEAQ (reference sequence). The length of the CDR3 is 16 residues. Trimming at V came to 4 bases and at J to 3 bases, leaving 11 bases not matched to a gene. CDR3 sequence: CASSSGRREGLYEQYF. The CDR3 nucleotides read TGTGCCAGCAGCTCCGGACGACGGGAGGGCCTCTACGAGCAGTACTTC.

This clonotype was detected only a few times. The chain is built from TRBV7-2 and TRBJ2-5; no reliable D call. Trimming cost V 1 base and J 2 bases, with 20 bases left between them. Germline loops: CDR1 SGHTA, CDR2 FQGNSA. The CDR3 loop spans 18 amino acids. The CDR3 DNA is TGTGCCAGCAGCTTAGAGCTCGCACGGCTCCACCTTCAAGAGACCCAGTACTTC. Protein product: CASSLELARLHLQETQYF.

The rearrangement joins TRBV7-9 to TRBJ2-5, with TRBD1 matching over 8 bases. CDR1 is SEHNR and CDR2 is FQNEAQ in the germline V gene (reference sequence). The CDR3 spans 13 residues. CDR3 region: CPPSRGRDVTQYF. The CDR3 bases are TGTCCCCCCAGCAGGGGGCGGGACGTGACCCAGTACTTC. Full variable domain (remainder filled in from reference TRBV7-9 and TRBJ2-5): DTGVSQNPRHKITKRGQNVTFRCDPISEHNRLYWYRQTLGQGPEFLTYFQNEAQLEKSRLLSDRFSAERPKGSFSTLEIQRTEQGDSAMYLCPPSRGRDVTQYFGPGTRLLVL.

V usage is TRBV4-3 and J usage is TRBJ2-5; TRBD1 agrees at 7 bases. CDR1 LGHNA and CDR2 YSLEER come from the germline V gene. The CDR3 is made up of 16 amino acids. V shed 8 bases, J shed 4 bases, and the junction held 16 bases outside the gene matches. The DNA for the CDR3 is TGCGCCAGCCTAAGGAAGGGCAGGGGGAAAGGAGAGACCCAGTACTTC. Residues: CASLRKGRGKGETQYF.

This clonotype was found many times. The genes are TRBV7-2 and TRBJ1-1; D unclear. The V and J ends lost 2 bases and 1 base respectively, with 8 bases between them. The V gene's germline CDR1 is SGHTA and CDR2 FQGNSA. The CDR3 spans 14 residues. The CDR3 DNA follows: TGTGCCAGCAGCTTAAGGCCCGGGAACACTGAAGCTTTCTTT. It is translated as CASSLRPGNTEAFF.

V is TRBV6-2 or TRBV6-3 and J is TRBJ1-1, with D uncertain. Trimming took off 2 bases at V and 0 bases at J, with 7 bases between the two ends. The CDR3 contains 14 residues. The germline CDR1 and CDR2 sequences are MNHEY and SVGEGT. DNA for the CDR3: TGTGCCAGCAGTTACGGACGGCTGAACACTGAAGCTTTCTTT. It is translated as CASSYGRLNTEAFF.

Many counts were recorded for this clonotype. The rearrangement uses TRBV15 and TRBJ1-4; the match to TRBD1 covers 8 bases. V lost 0 bases and J lost 5; bases outside the gene matches: 2. The CDR3 sequence is 15 residues long. CDR1 and CDR2 from the germline V gene are LNHNV and YYDKDF (reference sequence). The CDR3 DNA reads TGTGCCACCAGCAGAGATCCAGGGGGCAATGAAAAACTGTTTTTT. The encoded protein is CATSRDPGGNEKLFF.

This clonotype is medium-sized. This rearrangement joins TRBV7-2 to TRBJ1-2, with TRBD1 matching over 7 bases. CDR1 is SGHTA and CDR2 is FQGNSA in the germline V gene. V lost 4 bases and J lost 2; bases outside the gene matches: 4. The CDR3 is made up of 14 amino acids. CDR3 nucleotides: TGTGCCAGCAGCTCCCCACAGGGGAACTATGGCTACACCTTC. Protein product: CASSSPQGNYGYTF. Combining the CDR3 with reference TRBV7-2 and TRBJ1-2 gives the whole variable domain GAGVSQSPSNKVTEKGKDVELRCDPISGHTALYWYRQSLGQGLEFLIYFQGNSAPDKSGLPSDRFSAERTGGSVSTLTIQRTQQEDSAVYLCASSSPQGNYGYTFGSGTRLTVV.

This clonotype was counted only a few times. The chain has TRBV28 and TRBJ2-7, with 10 bases that match TRBD1. Germline V gives CDR1 MDHEN, CDR2 SYDVKM. The CDR3 is 17 amino acids. Trimming at V came to 0 bases and at J to 3 bases, leaving 8 bases not matched to a gene. The DNA for the CDR3 is TGTGCCAGCAGTTTATGGGGGGGACAGGGGTCGGGCTACGAGCAGTACTTC. This gives the protein CASSLWGGQGSGYEQYF.

The rearrangement uses TRBV28 and TRBJ2-4, with D possibly called TRBD1 or TRBD2 (5 bases each). Germline V CDR1 and CDR2: MDHEN, SYDVKM. CDR3 length: 14 amino acids. The V gene lost 5 bases and the J gene lost 0 bases, with 8 bases spanning the gap. The DNA for the CDR3 is TGTGCCAGCAGTCCCGGGACAGCCAAAAACATTCAGTACTTC. This translates into CASSPGTAKNIQYF. Supplemented by reference TRBV28 and TRBJ2-4, the full variable domain reads DVKVTQSSRYLVKRTGEKVFLECVQDMDHENMFWYRQDPGLGLRLIYFSYDVKMKEKGDIPEGYSVSREKKERFSLILESASTNQTSMYLCASSPGTAKNIQYFGAGTRLSVL.

Ten or more counts support this clonotype. The rearrangement uses TRBV24-1 and TRBJ2-7, with a tentative D call TRBD1 (6 bases). The CDR3 length is 15 residues. The V gene lost 3 bases and the J gene lost 2 bases, with 13 bases spanning the gap. Germline V gene lookup returns CDR1 KGHDR and CDR2 SFDVKD. The CDR3 spells CATSDIRDKAYEQYF. CDR3 nucleotide sequence: TGTGCCACCAGTGATATCCGGGACAAGGCCTACGAGCAGTACTTC.

V usage is TRBV6-2 or TRBV6-3 and J usage is TRBJ2-2; D might be TRBD2 (5 bases). Germline V gives CDR1 MNHEY, CDR2 SVGEGT. With 7 bases removed from V and 3 bases from J, the gap between germline ends came to 9 bases. The CDR3 consists of 13 residues. The CDR3 DNA sequence: TGTGCCAGCACAGCGGCACACACCGGGGAGCTGTTTTTT. Its protein is CASTAAHTGELFF.

This clonotype was counted at least ten times. The chain couples TRBV6-6 to TRBJ1-2; 8 bases match TRBD1. This CDR3 contains 16 residues. CDR1 is MNHNY and CDR2 is SVGAGI in the germline V gene (reference sequence). V shed 7 bases, J shed 4 bases, and the junction held 14 bases outside the gene matches. The CDR3 nucleotides read TGTGCCAGCACTAAACAGGGGGGGAGGCTCTTCTATGGCTACACCTTC. Translated: CASTKQGGRLFYGYTF.

By its share, this clonotype is medium-sized. The V call is TRBV5-6, the J call TRBJ1-2; D is uncertain. Trimming shortened V by 3 bases and J by 6 bases, and 18 bases separated the two germline ends. The CDR3 is made up of 15 amino acids. Germline V lookup: CDR1 SGHDT, CDR2 YYEEEE. In nucleotides, the CDR3 is TGTGCCAGCAGCTCTTATCTTGGCAGAGGGCATGGCTACACCTTC. The encoded protein is CASSSYLGRGHGYTF.

This clonotype was observed a few times. The V gene is TRBV15, the J gene TRBJ2-7; D gene uncertain. Germline CDR1 reads LNHNV; CDR2 reads YYDKDF (reference sequence). The V gene lost 0 bases and the J gene lost 0 bases, with 9 bases spanning the gap. The CDR3 is 15 amino acids. The CDR3, as DNA: TGTGCCACCAGCAGAGAGGCAGGTGGCTCCTACGAGCAGTACTTC. Protein sequence: CATSREAGGSYEQYF.

This clonotype has ten or more counts. The chain combines TRBV2 with TRBJ2-1; D not certain. The germline V gene encodes CDR1 SNHLY and CDR2 FYNNEI. The CDR3 length is 11 residues. V was shortened by 7 bases and J by 5 bases, with 6 bases between the two germline ends. CDR3 sequence (DNA): TGTGCCAGCACCCGAAACAATGAGCAGTTCTTC. This encodes CASTRNNEQFF.

The chain is built from TRBV6-6 and TRBJ2-1; no clear D gene. Germline V gene lookup returns CDR1 MNHNY and CDR2 SVGAGI (reference sequence). V was pared by 7 bases and J by 6 bases, with 7 bases between. This CDR3 has 11 residues. The CDR3 loop is CASNWGNEQFF. CDR3 nucleotides: TGTGCCAGCAATTGGGGCAATGAGCAGTTCTTC.

The chain recombines TRBV3-1 with TRBJ2-3, with no clear D. V lost 1 base, J lost 3 bases, and 8 bases lay in between. CDR1 LGHDT and CDR2 YNNKEL come from the germline V gene (reference sequence). The CDR3 runs 14 residues. The CDR3 DNA sequence: TGTGCCAGCAGCCAAGGGGCAGGTACAGATACGCAGTATTTT. Translating it yields CASSQGAGTDTQYF.